This TCR beta chain emerged from a study of T cells and copy number aberrations in small-cell lung cancer. Study-wide results and caveats: Versus adjacent lung, tumor T-cell richness and clonality were lower; density nonsignificantly.

CDR3 length equals 14 residues. The V gene's germline CDR1 is KGHSH and CDR2 LQKENI. The V end lost 0 bases, the J end lost 4 bases, and 9 bases lay between the germline ends. As regards this clone: Its specificity is not known.

Measured with immunoSEQ multiplex PCR; TCRdb has only the in-frame clones, and not every one. The table records 7,500 or so clones, 75% to 85% of them present only once. Donors had limited-stage small-cell lung cancer, resected between about 2007 and 2021. Sequencing was performed on normal tissue next to the tumor. The chain couples TRBV18 to TRBJ1-2; perhaps TRBD1 as D (5 bases). The source of this sequence is a woman aged 50 to 60 with small cell lung cancer. The CDR3 region is CASSPPGRGYGYTF. The CDR3 DNA reads TGTGCCAGCTCACCACCGGGTAGGGGCTATGGCTACACCTTC. The full variable domain, its missing parts supplied by reference TRBV18 and TRBJ1-2, is NAGVMQNPRHLVRRRGQEARLRCSPMKGHSHVYWYRQLPEEGLKFMVYLQKENIIDESGMPKERFSAEFPKEGPSILRIQQVVRGDSAAYFCASSPPGRGYGYTFGSGTRLTVV.